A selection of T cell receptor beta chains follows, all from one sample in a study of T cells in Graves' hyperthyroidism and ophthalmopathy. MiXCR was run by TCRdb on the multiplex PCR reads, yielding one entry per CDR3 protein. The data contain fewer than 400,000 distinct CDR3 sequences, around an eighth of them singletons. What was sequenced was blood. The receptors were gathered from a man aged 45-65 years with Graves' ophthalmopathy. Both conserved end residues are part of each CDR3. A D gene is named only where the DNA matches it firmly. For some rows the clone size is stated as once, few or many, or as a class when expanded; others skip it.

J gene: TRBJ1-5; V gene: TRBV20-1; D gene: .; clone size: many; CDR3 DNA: TGCAGTGCTAGCTTCGGGGGCGAACAGCCCCAGCATTTT; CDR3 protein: CSASFGGEQPQHF
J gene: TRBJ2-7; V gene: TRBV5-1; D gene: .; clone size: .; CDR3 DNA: TGCGCCAGCAGCTTGTCCGCAGGGACCGGCGAGCAGTACTTC; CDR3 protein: CASSLSAGTGEQYF
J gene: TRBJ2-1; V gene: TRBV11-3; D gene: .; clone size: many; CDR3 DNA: TGTGCCAGCAGCTTAGATCGCGGGCGAAATGAGCAGTTCTTC; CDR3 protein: CASSLDRGRNEQFF
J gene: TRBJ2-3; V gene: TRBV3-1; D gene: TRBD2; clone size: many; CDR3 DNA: TGTGCCAGCAGCCAGACCCGAAAAAGCGGGAGGGCCGCAGATACGCAGTATTTT; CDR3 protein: CASSQTRKSGRAADTQYF
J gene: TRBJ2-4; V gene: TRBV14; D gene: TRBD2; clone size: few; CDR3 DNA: TGTGCCAGCAGCCCGGATCCGGGACTAGCAGGGGGAAACATTCAGTACTTC; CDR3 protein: CASSPDPGLAGGNIQYF
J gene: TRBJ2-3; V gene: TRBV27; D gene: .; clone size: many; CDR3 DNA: TGTGCCAGCAATAGTGCGGGACGGAGTATGGCAGATACGCAGTATTTT; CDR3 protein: CASNSAGRSMADTQYF
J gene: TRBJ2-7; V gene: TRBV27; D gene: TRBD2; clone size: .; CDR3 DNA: TGTGCCAGCAGTTTAGCCGCTAGCGGGAGATCTGTGTGGTACGAGCAGTACTTC; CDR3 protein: CASSLAASGRSVWYEQYF
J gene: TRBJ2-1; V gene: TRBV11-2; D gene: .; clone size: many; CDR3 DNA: TGTGCCAGCAGCCCCCCGGCCTCCCATGAGCAGTTCTTC; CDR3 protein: CASSPPASHEQFF
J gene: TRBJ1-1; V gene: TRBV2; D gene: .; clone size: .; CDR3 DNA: TGTGCCAGCAGTCGAGGGGGGGGGAGCACTGAAGCTTTCTTT; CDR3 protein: CASSRGGGSTEAFF
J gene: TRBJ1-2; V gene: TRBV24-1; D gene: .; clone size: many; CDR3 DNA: TGTGCCACCAGTGAGAGTACAGGATACAACTATGGCTACACCTTC; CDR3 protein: CATSESTGYNYGYTF
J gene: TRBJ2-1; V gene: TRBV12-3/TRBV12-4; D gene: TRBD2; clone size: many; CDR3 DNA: TGTGCCAGCAGCCCCATAGCGGGGCCATACAATGAGCAGTTCTTC; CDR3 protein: CASSPIAGPYNEQFF
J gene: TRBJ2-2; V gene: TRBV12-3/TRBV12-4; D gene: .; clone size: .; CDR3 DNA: TGTGCCAGCAGTTTGCTAGGTTCGAATACCGGGGAGCTGTTTTTT; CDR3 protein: CASSLLGSNTGELFF
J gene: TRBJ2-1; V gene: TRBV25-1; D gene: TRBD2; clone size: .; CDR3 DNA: TGTGCCAGCAGTGAATATGCGGTAGCGGGAGGCCCGGCTGAGCAGTTCTTC; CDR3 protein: CASSEYAVAGGPAEQFF
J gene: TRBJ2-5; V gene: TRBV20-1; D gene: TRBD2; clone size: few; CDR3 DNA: TGCAGTGCAAATCGACTAGCGGGGACCCAAGAGACCCAGTACTTC; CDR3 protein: CSANRLAGTQETQYF
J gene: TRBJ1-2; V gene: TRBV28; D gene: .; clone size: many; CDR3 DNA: TGTGCCAGCAACTCGGACGCAAACTATGGCTACACCTTC; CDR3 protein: CASNSDANYGYTF